This record looks at one T cell receptor (beta chain) sequence and its context. This sample was included in a study of blood T cell repertoires in COVID-19. Study-wide context: Material from acute and convalescent COVID-19 was sourced from the United States, Italy and Spain. T cells, B-cell-depleted T cells, or PBMCs provided the cDNA or gDNA that served as material.

Enrolled during active infection, Seattle patients were then followed longitudinally. In the original processing: Reference gene primer amplification in the assay estimated nucleated cell counts. Generated by immunoSEQ multiplex PCR, the TCRdb table keeps only in-frame clones and is missing some. The V and J calls and clone size were taken over from that table, and D and trimming were inferred from the DNA. The sample includes fewer than 100,000 clones, around 85% of them seen just once. Per the germline V gene, CDR1 is SNHLY and CDR2 is FYNNEI. The length of the CDR3 is 14 residues. The V gene lost 7 bases and the J gene lost 11 bases, with 21 bases spanning the gap.

The clonotype was recovered from a man aged 45-65 years with COVID-19, enrolled during active disease. The sample consisted of peripheral blood. V and J are TRBV2 and TRBJ2-1; D not resolved. CDR3 DNA: TGTGCCAGCACCCCTGAGGTACCCAATGTGAAGCAGTTCTTC. It encodes CASTPEVPNVKQFF.